Described below is a single T cell receptor (beta chain) sequence and its context. The antigen remains undetermined. These data originate in a study of cytomegalovirus exposure and HLA in healthy donors. About the study: A prior study identified over 100 million unique TCR beta sequences from 150 million to 200 million T cells. Around 80 million unique TCR sequences came from HLA-typed donors in an early release. Overall study findings and caveats: Testing in vitro showed a few CMV-associated chains specific for CMV antigens.

Both 60 Vbeta primers and 13 Jbeta primers went into the PCR. Assay: immunoSEQ multiplex PCR; the TCRdb copy retains only in-frame clones and omits some. The data show 85,000 to 90,000 clones, with around 85% seen just once and approximately 2.8% held by the top ten. V shed 4 bases and J 4 bases; nucleotides not matched to a gene: 3. Germline V gene lookup returns CDR1 SGHTS and CDR2 YDEGEE. This CDR3 has 13 residues. V gene TRBV5-8 combines with J gene TRBJ2-3; TRBD1 agrees at 7 bases. Sequencing was carried out using PBMCs. This clonotype was obtained from a man aged 25 to 40 in good health and CMV-seronegative. The CDR3 loop is CASSPQGADTQYF. The CDR3 DNA is TGTGCCAGCAGCCCCCAGGGGGCAGATACGCAGTATTTT.